These 13 T cell receptor beta chains came from one sample sequenced in a study of OX40 agonist ivuxolimab in advanced cancers. Assay: immunoSEQ multiplex PCR; the TCRdb copy retains only in-frame clones and omits some. The sample lists more than 75,000 clones; approximately 80% were seen once. The sequencing here drew on CD4+ or CD8+ T cells sorted from blood, taken in a trial of the OX40 agonist ivuxolimab. Receptor source: an adult with an advanced solid tumor such as melanoma, head and neck, liver or kidney cancer.

The chain joins TRBV7-8 to TRBJ2-7, with a weak D call TRBD1 (6 bases). V lost 7 bases and J lost 4, with 20 bases in between. Germline V gene data show CDR1 as SGHVS and CDR2 as FQNEAQ. This CDR3 is 15 amino acids long. The CDR3 sequence is CASTQQGGSGYEQYF. As DNA, the CDR3 is TGTGCCAGCACCCAGCAAGGGGGAAGCGGTTACGAGCAGTACTTC.

The CDR3 protein is CASSKQGEPSTDTQYF. CDR3 bases: TGCGCCAGCAGCAAACAGGGAGAACCTAGCACAGATACGCAGTATTTT. This rearrangement joins TRBV5-1 to TRBJ2-3; TRBD1 might be the D (6 bases). This CDR3 spans 16 amino acids. Germline CDR1 is SGHRS and CDR2 is YFSETQ. Trimming removed 4 bases at V and 0 bases at J, with 15 bases between.

The chain carries TRBV10-2 and TRBJ2-7; 7 nucleotides align to TRBD2. The V and J ends lost 7 bases and 2 bases, in that order; junction bases with no gene match: 14. CDR1 and CDR2 (germline): WSHSY, SAAADI. This CDR3 has 16 residues. The chain's CDR3 is CASNEGGAGDPYEQYF. Written as DNA, the CDR3 is TGCGCCAGCAACGAGGGCGGCGCGGGGGACCCCTACGAGCAGTACTTC.

This clone was detected a few times. The V and J genes are TRBV2 and TRBJ1-4; D gene ambiguous. The CDR3 runs 13 residues. Trimming left V 3 bases short and J 8 bases short, with 10 bases between. In germline, CDR1 is SNHLY, CDR2 FYNNEI. CDR3 sequence reads: CASSDSLREKLFF. In nucleotides, the CDR3 is TGTGCCAGCAGTGACAGCCTTAGAGAAAAACTGTTTTTT.

With respect to this clone: Additional DNA sequences in this sample encode the identical CDR3. The chain has TRBV18 and TRBJ2-7; TRBD1 aligns across 8 bases. The CDR3 has 14 residues. V gave up 2 bases and J gave up 1 base; unmatched junction bases: 1. Germline loops: CDR1 KGHSH, CDR2 LQKENI. This CDR3 reads CASSPGQGSYEQYF. The CDR3 DNA follows: TGTGCCAGCTCACCAGGACAGGGTTCCTACGAGCAGTACTTC.

V gene TRBV6-5 combines with J gene TRBJ1-2; 8 bases map to TRBD1. Germline lookup yields CDR1 MNHEY and CDR2 SVGAGI. J gave up 6 bases and V 5 bases, and 2 bases lay outside the gene matches. The CDR3 totals 12 residues. The CDR3 nucleotides are TGTGCCAGCAGTGGACAGGGCCATGGCTACACCTTC. Translating gives CASSGQGHGYTF.

J is TRBJ1-1 and V is TRBV14; TRBD1 matches 7 bases. The CDR3 loop spans 13 amino acids. Germline trimming cut 4 bases from V and 6 bases from J; bases unmatched to any gene: 5. Germline CDR1 SGHDN, CDR2 FVKESK. Here the CDR3 reads CASSLDRAAEAFF. In DNA form, the CDR3 reads TGTGCCAGCAGCCTTGACAGGGCTGCTGAAGCTTTCTTT. The full variable domain, completed using reference TRBV14 and TRBJ1-1, is EAGVTQFPSHSVIEKGQTVTLRCDPISGHDNLYWYRRVMGKEIKFLLHFVKESKQDESGMPNNRFLAERTGGTYSTLKVQPAELEDSGVYFCASSLDRAAEAFFGQGTRLTVV.

The rearrangement links TRBV25-1 to TRBJ2-5; TRBD2 might be the D (5 bases). This CDR3 region has 15 residues. Per germline, CDR1 MGHDK and CDR2 SYGVNS. V shed 8 bases and J shed 5 bases, with 21 bases lying between them. CDR3 amino acids: CASYQARAPGETQYF. The CDR3 DNA is TGTGCCAGCTATCAAGCAAGAGCGCCGGGGGAGACCCAGTACTTC.

This chain uses TRBV4-2 with TRBJ2-7; TRBD2 matches at 10 bases. V lost 3 bases, J lost 5 bases, and 7 bases stayed unmatched. CDR1 LGHNA and CDR2 YNFKEQ come from the germline V gene. The CDR3 covers 15 residues. As DNA, the CDR3 is TGTGCCAGCAGCCATTCAGGAGCGGGGGGGGACGAGCAGTACTTC. Its translation is CASSHSGAGGDEQYF.

This sequence joins TRBV28 and TRBJ1-2; no clear D gene. V lost 3 bases, J lost 8 bases, and 10 bases lay in between. From germline, CDR1 is MDHEN and CDR2 SYDVKM. The CDR3 loop spans 12 amino acids. Here the CDR3 DNA reads TGTGCCAGCAGTTTTAAGAGGGAGGGCTACACCTTC. Protein: CASSFKREGYTF.

CDR3 coding DNA: TGTGCCAGCAGCGCCGCCGGGACGCAACAGGGGACCCAGTACTTC. Protein product: CASSAAGTQQGTQYF. The chain couples TRBV9 to TRBJ2-5, with TRBD1 as a possible D gene (6 bases). The CDR3 contains 15 residues. The ends were cut back, 3 bases at V and 7 bases at J, with 19 bases in the middle. Germline-derived CDR1 and CDR2 are SGDLS and YYNGEE. Filled out from reference TRBV9 and TRBJ2-5, the complete variable domain reads DSGVTQTPKHLITATGQRVTLRCSPRSGDLSVYWYQQSLDQGLQFLIQYYNGEERAKGNILERFSAQQFPDLHSELNLSSLELGDSALYFCASSAAGTQQGTQYFGPGTRLLVL.

Written as DNA, the CDR3 is TGTGCCAGCAGTTTAACGGGGGTGGGGTACGAGCAGTACGTC. Encoded protein: CASSLTGVGYEQYV. The rearrangement joins TRBV28 to TRBJ2-7; a weak D match, TRBD2 (6 bases). The V end lost 2 bases, the J end lost 4 bases, and 12 bases lay between the germline ends. CDR3 size: 14 residues. Per the germline V gene, CDR1 is MDHEN and CDR2 is SYDVKM.

The chain links TRBV30 to TRBJ1-2, with 7 positions matching TRBD1. Germline CDR1 GTSNPN, CDR2 SVGIG (reference sequence). The V gene end was trimmed by 5 bases and the J gene end by 2 bases; junction bases not matched to a gene: 11. The CDR3 is 15 amino acids. This CDR3 reads CAWDLLQGTNYGYTF. The CDR3 DNA follows: TGTGCCTGGGACCTCTTACAGGGGACCAACTATGGCTACACCTTC.